This TCR beta chain emerged from a study of shared clonotypes between healthy human individuals. Looking at the study overall: Three CD4 naive, three CD4 memory, two CD8 naive and one CD8 memory plate were used per donor.

CD8 cells classed as naive were CD45RO-negative and positively selected for CCR7, excluding terminally differentiated effector memory CD45RA+ cells. The donor population consisted of healthy HIV-negative adults with no recent acute infections or vaccinations. The CDR3 sequence is 16 residues long. CDR1 is SGHKS, CDR2 YYEKEE, per germline (reference sequence). This was a deep-level run. This table comes from immunoSEQ multiplex PCR, and its TCRdb copy is limited to in-frame clones, with some not included. The profile shows 650,000 to 800,000 clones, 92% of them singletons. This TCR was recovered from a man aged 30 to 39 in good health. The chain is built from TRBV5-5 and TRBJ2-5, with 11 bases identical to TRBD2. Gene TRBJ2-7 matches the end of the DNA better, so the J call may be wrong. The sequenced material came from naive CD8+ T cells sorted from blood. The DNA for the CDR3 is TGTGCCAGCAGCATGGCTAGCGGGAGGTACTCCTACGAGCAGTACTTC. Translating it yields CASSMASGRYSYEQYF.